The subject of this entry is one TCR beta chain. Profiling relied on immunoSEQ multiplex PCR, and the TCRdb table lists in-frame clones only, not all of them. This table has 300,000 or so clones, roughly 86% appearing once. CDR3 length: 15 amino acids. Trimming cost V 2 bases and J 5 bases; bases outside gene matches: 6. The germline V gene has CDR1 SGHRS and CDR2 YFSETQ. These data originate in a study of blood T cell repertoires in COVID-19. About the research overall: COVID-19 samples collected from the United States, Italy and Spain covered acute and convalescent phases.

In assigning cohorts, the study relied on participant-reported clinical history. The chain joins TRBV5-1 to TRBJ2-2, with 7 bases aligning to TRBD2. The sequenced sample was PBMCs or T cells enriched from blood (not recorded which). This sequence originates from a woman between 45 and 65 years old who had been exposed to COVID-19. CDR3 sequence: CASSFGREGTGELFF. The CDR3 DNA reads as TGCGCCAGCAGCTTCGGCAGGGAGGGGACCGGGGAGCTGTTTTTT.